The next 26 T cell receptor beta chains were all read from a single sample in a study of shared clonotypes between healthy human individuals. This table comes from immunoSEQ multiplex PCR, and its TCRdb copy is limited to in-frame clones, with some not included. The sample comprises approximately 700,000 clones, around 78% of which are singletons, and roughly 2% rests with the top ten. The specimen sequenced was memory CD4+ T cells sorted from blood. Subset indicated: CD45RA-negative fraction. The receptors stem from a woman aged 25-40 years in good health.

The rearrangement joins TRBV2 to TRBJ1-4; 7 nucleotides align to TRBD1. Germline loops: CDR1 SNHLY, CDR2 FYNNEI. V shed 5 bases, J shed 3 bases, and the junction held 9 bases outside the gene matches. This CDR3 is built from 16 residues. The CDR3 loop is CASSSLTGVSNEKLFF. CDR3 coding DNA: TGTGCCAGCAGTAGTCTTACAGGGGTTTCTAATGAAAAACTGTTTTTT. Using reference TRBV2 and TRBJ1-4 for the parts outside the CDR3, the full variable domain is EPEVTQTPSHQVTQMGQEVILRCVPISNHLYFYWYRQILGQKVEFLVSFYNNEISEKSEIFDDQFSVERPDGSNFTLKIRSTKLEDSAMYFCASSSLTGVSNEKLFFGSGTQLSVL.

The rearrangement uses TRBV11-2 and TRBJ2-5, with 9 bases identical to TRBD2. From germline, CDR1 is SGHAT and CDR2 FQNNGV. CDR3 length: 14 amino acids. The CDR3 bases are TGTGCGACTTCGCGGGGGGGTAGTAAAGAGACCCAGTACTTC. Protein product: CATSRGGSKETQYF.

The J gene is TRBJ2-2, the V gene TRBV2, with 8 bases fitting TRBD2. The CDR3 is made up of 15 amino acids. V trimming: 1 base; J trimming: 10 bases; junction bases outside the gene matches: 8. CDR1 is SNHLY, CDR2 FYNNEI, per germline. The CDR3 spells CASSEVFSGTEELFF. In DNA, the CDR3 is TGTGCCAGCAGTGAAGTTTTTAGCGGGACGGAGGAGCTGTTTTTT.

The J gene is TRBJ1-2, the V gene TRBV9; D is unresolved. This CDR3 region has 16 residues. Germline CDR1 reads SGDLS; CDR2 reads YYNGEE. Trimming took off 3 bases at V and 0 bases at J, with 15 bases between the two ends. The CDR3 loop is CASSAGPRKANYGYTF. In nucleotides, the CDR3 is TGTGCCAGCAGCGCTGGTCCCAGGAAGGCTAACTATGGCTACACCTTC.

This clone has more than one count but fewer than ten. The rearrangement links TRBV7-9 to TRBJ2-2; TRBD1 agrees at 8 bases. The germline CDR1 and CDR2 sequences are SEHNR and FQNEAQ (reference sequence). V trimming: 2 bases; J trimming: 2 bases; junction bases outside the gene matches: 10. This CDR3 contains 18 residues. CDR3 DNA sequence: TGTGCCAGCAGCTTACCAGGCCGGGACAGGCTTAACACCGGGGAGCTGTTTTTT. Residues: CASSLPGRDRLNTGELFF.

The chain uses TRBV5-1 and TRBJ2-2; maybe TRBD1 (6 bases). The CDR3 is 15 amino acids. Trimming removed 1 base at V and 9 bases at J, with 16 bases between. The germline V gene has CDR1 SGHRS and CDR2 YFSETQ. The CDR3 loop is CASSLSYGQTRELFF. CDR3 DNA: TGCGCCAGCAGCTTGTCATATGGACAGACGAGGGAGCTGTTTTTT.

The chain links TRBV6-5 to TRBJ2-7; D unresolved. This CDR3 has 13 residues. Trimming pared 2 bases from V and 5 bases from J, leaving 10 bases between. Germline CDR1 MNHEY, CDR2 SVGAGI. This CDR3 reads CASSYRIPHEQYF. The DNA for the CDR3 is TGTGCCAGCAGTTACAGGATACCCCACGAGCAGTACTTC.

This sequence joins TRBV19 and TRBJ2-7, with a possible D match to TRBD1 (6 bases). Trimming left V 4 bases short and J 1 base short, with 17 bases between. Germline V gene sequence: CDR1 LNHDA, CDR2 SQIVND (reference sequence). This CDR3 is built from 16 residues. The CDR3 bases are TGTGCCAGTAGTAACCAAAACAGGGCCTTTTCCTACGAGCAGTACTTC. Protein product: CASSNQNRAFSYEQYF.

The J gene is TRBJ2-5, the V gene TRBV27; the match to TRBD2 covers 12 bases. After removal of 9 bases from V and 1 base from J, the junction contained 12 bases not matched to a gene. The CDR3 spans 17 residues. CDR1 is MNHEY and CDR2 is SMNVEV in the germline V gene (reference sequence). CDR3 nucleotide sequence: TGTGCCAGTCGCGCTCTACTAGCGGGAGGAGGCCAAGAGACCCAGTACTTC. The encoded protein is CASRALLAGGGQETQYF.

This chain connects TRBV5-1 to TRBJ1-4; D gene uncertain. Trimming stripped 5 bases from V and 7 bases from J, with 18 bases between. The CDR3 is 15 amino acids. Germline lookup yields CDR1 SGHRS and CDR2 YFSETQ. The CDR3 is CASRRDPVDSEKLFF. CDR3 DNA: TGCGCCAGCAGACGGGATCCCGTGGATAGTGAAAAACTGTTTTTT.

This clone was recorded once. The chain combines TRBV6-4 with TRBJ2-3; the D gene is possibly TRBD1 (5 bases). The V end lost 6 bases, the J end lost 5 bases, and 6 bases lay between the germline ends. Per germline, CDR1 MRHNA and CDR2 SNTAGT. This CDR3 has 11 amino acids. CDR3 sequence (DNA): TGTGCCAGCAGCACAGGAGATACGCAGTATTTT. It is translated as CASSTGDTQYF.

This clone was seen just once. The chain is built from TRBV9 and TRBJ2-1; D is unclear. The CDR3 is 15 amino acids. Germline CDR1 SGDLS, CDR2 YYNGEE. Trimming stripped 4 bases from V and 0 bases from J, with 11 bases between. The CDR3 coding sequence is TGTGCCAGCAGCCTTGGACCGAGCTCCTACAATGAGCAGTTCTTC. This translates into CASSLGPSSYNEQFF.

The V and J genes are TRBV4-2 and TRBJ2-3, with 11 bases fitting TRBD1. Trimming at V came to 8 bases and at J to 6 bases, leaving 1 base not matched to a gene. Germline V gene data show CDR1 as LGHNA and CDR2 as YNFKEQ. The CDR3 contains 12 residues. The CDR3 DNA reads TGTGCCAGCCGGACAGGGGGCGATACGCAGTATTTT. Translating it yields CASRTGGDTQYF.

The V and J genes are TRBV14 and TRBJ2-1, with TRBD2 matching over 11 bases. The CDR3 contains 15 residues. J was trimmed by 6 bases and V by 6 bases; bases with no gene match: 7. CDR1 SGHDN and CDR2 FVKESK come from the germline V gene. The CDR3 region has the DNA TGTGCCAGCAGAGACACTAGCGGGAGATTCAATGAGCAGTTCTTC. Translation: CASRDTSGRFNEQFF.

The CDR3 spells CAINEVALGTYEQYF. CDR3 in DNA: TGTGCCATTAATGAGGTAGCACTAGGAACCTACGAGCAGTACTTC. The J gene is TRBJ2-7, the V gene TRBV6-1; tentative D call: TRBD2 (5 bases). The CDR3 is made up of 15 amino acids. The ends were cut back, 10 bases at V and 2 bases at J, with 21 bases in the middle. Germline CDR1 is MNHNS and CDR2 is SASEGT.

The rearrangement links TRBV29-1 to TRBJ1-5; no reliable D call. The V gene's germline CDR1 is SQVTM and CDR2 ANQGSEA. This CDR3 contains 12 residues. V lost 4 bases and J 5 bases, leaving 9 bases between the germline ends. CDR3: CSVAEGDQPQHF. CDR3 sequence (DNA): TGCAGCGTTGCCGAGGGAGATCAGCCCCAGCATTTT.

The chain carries TRBV5-6 and TRBJ1-1; D gene ambiguous. The germline V and J ends were trimmed by 3 bases and 10 bases, with 22 bases remaining between them. The CDR3 has 15 residues. CDR1 SGHDT and CDR2 YYEEEE come from the germline V gene. DNA of the CDR3: TGTGCCAGCAGCTCTACGTGGGGTGGCAAAATAGGAGCTTTCTTT. Protein sequence: CASSSTWGGKIGAFF.

A remark on this clone: This may come from a read error, since a much larger clone is one base off. The V call is TRBV27, the J call TRBJ1-1, with D possibly matching TRBD1 (5 bases). V shed 6 bases and J shed 3 bases, with 11 bases lying between them. This CDR3 comprises 13 residues. CDR1 is MNHEY and CDR2 is SMNVEV in the germline V gene (reference sequence). The CDR3 protein is CASSSQGDTEAFF. The CDR3, as DNA: TGTGCCAGCAGCTCTCAAGGGGACACTGAAGCTTTCTTT.

The V and J genes are TRBV5-1 and TRBJ2-1; perhaps TRBD1 as D (5 bases). Germline values: CDR1 SGHRS, CDR2 YFSETQ. With 0 bases removed from V and 8 bases from J, the gap between germline ends came to 18 bases. This CDR3 is built from 16 residues. CDR3: CASSLAQGPLVDEQFF. The CDR3 bases are TGCGCCAGCAGCTTGGCCCAGGGCCCCCTCGTCGATGAGCAGTTCTTC. The whole variable domain, remainder taken from reference TRBV5-1 and TRBJ2-1, is KAGVTQTPRYLIKTRGQQVTLSCSPISGHRSVSWYQQTPGQGLQFLFEYFSETQRNKGNFPGRFSGRQFSNSRSEMNVSTLELGDSALYLCASSLAQGPLVDEQFFGPGTRLTVL.

The J gene is TRBJ2-3, the V gene TRBV2; D is undetermined. Germline-derived CDR1 and CDR2 are SNHLY and FYNNEI. V lost 6 bases and J 3 bases, leaving 4 bases between the germline ends. This CDR3 has 11 residues. The CDR3 region has the DNA TGTGCCAGCAGGGGAACAGATACGCAGTATTTT. This sequence encodes CASRGTDTQYF.

About this clone: A much bigger clone sits one base away, suggesting this may be a read error. In the same sample, other DNA sequences code for this CDR3. The chain uses TRBV27 and TRBJ2-5; D is uncertain. CDR1 MNHEY and CDR2 SMNVEV come from the germline V gene (reference sequence). V was clipped by 6 bases and J by 1 base, with 0 bases between them. The CDR3 contains 10 residues. The CDR3 nucleotides read TGTGCCAGCAGCCAAGAGACCCAGTACTTC. It yields the protein CASSQETQYF.

The genes are TRBV19 and TRBJ1-5; 8 bases align to TRBD1. This CDR3 spans 17 amino acids. Unmatched junction bases numbered 11, after V lost 5 bases and J lost 2 bases. Germline V CDR1 and CDR2: LNHDA, SQIVND (reference sequence). This CDR3 is CASSPSGGRWGNQPQHF. The CDR3 DNA is TGTGCCAGTAGTCCCTCAGGGGGCCGGTGGGGCAATCAGCCCCAGCATTTT. The full variable domain, completed using reference TRBV19 and TRBJ1-5, is DGGITQSPKYLFRKEGQNVTLSCEQNLNHDAMYWYRQDPGQGLRLIYYSQIVNDFQKGDIAEGYSVSREKKESFPLTVTSAQKNPTAFYLCASSPSGGRWGNQPQHFGDGTRLSIL.

Of note for this clone: Other DNA sequences of this sample code for an identical CDR3. V is TRBV4-1 and J is TRBJ2-3, with D tentatively TRBD2 (6 bases). The CDR3 spans 17 residues. Trimming stripped 0 bases from V and 4 bases from J, with 17 bases between. Germline V CDR1 and CDR2: MGHRA, YSYEKL. The CDR3 DNA reads as TGCGCCAGCAGCCAAGATGGGGCCAGCGGGCTCGCAGATACGCAGTATTTT. As protein: CASSQDGASGLADTQYF.

The sample holds a few counts of this clone. The V gene is TRBV7-9, the J gene TRBJ1-3, with D tentatively TRBD1 (6 bases). The CDR3 contains 17 residues. V was cut by 1 base and J by 6 bases, with 19 bases left in between. Germline CDR1 reads SEHNR; CDR2 reads FQNEAQ (reference sequence). Here the CDR3 reads CASSLGLTGRNLNTIYF. The CDR3 bases are TGTGCCAGCAGCTTAGGGCTCACAGGGCGGAACCTAAACACCATATATTTT.

This clone came up once. The rearrangement links TRBV5-1 to TRBJ1-6; 7 bases match TRBD1. Germline CDR1 and CDR2: SGHRS and YFSETQ. V trimming: 3 bases; J trimming: 8 bases; junction bases outside the gene matches: 5. The CDR3 length is 14 residues. The CDR3 region has the DNA TGCGCCAGCAGCTCTGGGACAGAGTATTCACCCCTCCACTTT. Its protein is CASSSGTEYSPLHF.

The chain carries TRBV27 and TRBJ2-7; 11 positions agree with TRBD2. V shed 3 bases, J shed 3 bases, and the junction held 7 bases outside the gene matches. CDR3 length: 16 residues. Germline CDR1 MNHEY, CDR2 SMNVEV (reference sequence). Here the CDR3 reads CASSFLSGRADYEQYF. CDR3 coding DNA: TGTGCCAGCAGTTTTCTTAGCGGGAGGGCAGACTACGAGCAGTACTTC.